This T cell receptor beta chain was observed in a study of cytomegalovirus exposure and HLA in healthy donors (dated by TCRdb to the late 2010s). Regarding the research as a whole: In an earlier analysis of some 610 of the donors, approximately 260 Gb of sequence data and 90 million to 120 million unique TCR beta sequences from 150 million to 200 million T cells were reported. About 300 gigabases of sequencing data and tens of millions of unique TCR sequences made up an early release that covered under 750 HLA-typed donors. Of the 350 to 450 genotyped donors, roughly 85% fell in the genetic ancestry cluster associated with self-reported Caucasian donors. The study aimed to test whether signatures of past pathogen exposure could be identified by cataloging public T cell receptors. Using immunosequencing, the study profiled T cell repertoires from 500 to 800 subjects and related those repertoires to cytomegalovirus serostatus. A separate validation cohort of about 110 different subjects was used in addition to the roughly 720-subject first cohort. The study combined high-throughput TCR immunosequencing, statistical association of individual TCRs with disease status, and machine learning to predict cytomegalovirus infection status. To study patterns of TCR occurrence, a later analysis re-analyzed previously published TCR beta repertoires from several hundred donors and added high-resolution HLA genotyping. Rather than using new phenotypic data, the later analysis identified candidate immune exposures from TCR beta sequences and from how often those sequences occurred across donors. To decide whether each TCR beta V gene segment behaved as functional or pseudogenic, an earlier analysis of some 600 of the donors relied on high-throughput TCR beta sequencing. Donor age, sex, ethnicity and CMV serostatus were compiled alongside the repertoire data. A later genetic analysis took genome-wide SNP genotypes for 398 of the 666 donors and used that subset as a discovery cohort. All discovery cohort repertoires had been generated on a single sequencing platform. HLA typing covered class I and class II loci at four-digit resolution. The number of donors typed differed by locus, with about 629-630 for A, B, C, DRB1 and DQB1, 522 for DQA1, some 570 for DPA1, and roughly 450 for DPB1. Because of strong linkage in the cohort, a handful of DR-DQ haplotypes were treated as single units for association and clustering. Among about 400 genotyped donors of the cohort, an average of roughly 230,000 unique TCR beta nucleotide sequences was sequenced per donor, of which about 20% were non-productive.

The library was obtained by the immunoSEQ multiplex PCR assay. The multiplex PCR relied on a mix of 60 forward primers for TCR Vbeta segments and 13 reverse primers for TCR Jbeta segments. Amplification of the CDR3 region of rearranged TCR beta genes was performed with a multiplex PCR assay on genomic DNA. On the Illumina HiSeq System, the amplified TCR beta libraries were sequenced as 87-base-pair reads. As for the authors' bioinformatics: A later analysis counted approximately 76 million unique TCR beta chains across the roughly 700 repertoires, and some 12 million of these chains were shared by at least two donors. A nearest-neighbor algorithm error-corrected the raw reads and collapsed the reads into unique sequences, merging closely related sequences to remove PCR and sequencing errors. Alignment of CDR3 sequences to IMGT reference sequences was used to assign V, D and J gene segments. For a sequence to be retained, a match of at least six nucleotides to both a V gene segment and a J gene segment was required. Rearrangements were called productive when the CDR3 lacked stop codons and stayed in frame with V and J; all others were non-productive. CDR3 was defined by IMGT convention, running from the second conserved V-encoded cysteine to the conserved J-encoded phenylalanine. Sequences without an unambiguous match to a single V gene segment were excluded from the earlier analysis of 450 to 750 of the donors. An earlier analysis of a few hundred of the donors called V segments functional above 56.7% productive rearrangements and segregating when the between-donor standard deviation exceeded 5%. To diagnose cytomegalovirus status from the catalog of TCR beta chain sequences, a statistical classification framework was built. In a later analysis, TCR nucleotide sequences were compared against IMGT/GENE-DB human TR gene sequences so that V and J genes could be assigned. Using the TCRdist pipeline, a later analysis assigned CDR3 sequences along with most-parsimonious VDJ recombination scenarios. In a later analysis, each TCR beta chain was defined by its CDR3 amino acid sequence together with its V-gene family, and reads lacking a unique V-gene family were excluded. To address suspected cross-contamination and a sequencing artifact, a later analysis removed 592 highly shared, low-generation-probability nucleotide sequences. In a later analysis, a clonal expansion index for each public chain was calculated from normalized within-repertoire ranks of inferred template counts. In a later analysis, generation probabilities were computed using a VDJ recombination model fitted to out-of-frame rearrangements, and the results were checked against IGoR. A later analysis scored TCR-TCR, TCR-HLA and TCR-CMV co-occurrence with hypergeometric tests, applying a repertoire-size bias correction to TCR pairs. In a later analysis, false discovery rates were estimated by permuting HLA or CMV assignments 20 times. In a later analysis, co-occurring TCRs were grouped with DBSCAN, and TCRdist sequence similarity was added when clustering was performed within HLA-allele-positive subsets. For co-occurrence clustering, repertoires with fewer than 30,000 or more than 120,000 public chains were excluded, along with roughly five repertoires with anomalous nucleotide sharing. TCRdb's version of the immuneACCESS table is confined to in-frame rearrangements and falls short of the full clone set. An unresolved V gene accounts for under half of the shortfall where checked; the remainder is of unknown origin. The V and J calls and clone size are taken from that table; D and trimming were inferred from the DNA. This sample lists some 60,000 clones; around 81% were detected once. The ten largest clones capture 6% of the sample.

The CDR3 covers 16 residues, taking in both the cysteine and the phenylalanine. The only DNA kept is the CDR3, 48 bases in frame from the first base. The germline V gene specifies MGHRA as CDR1 and YSYEKL as CDR2. The junction shows trimming of 4 bases on V and 6 bases on J, plus 18 bases between the germline ends. Results the study describes overall, beyond this receptor: The classifier was reported to diagnose cytomegalovirus status with high specificity and sensitivity in both the original and validation cohorts. Broadly in line with IMGT annotations, most TCR beta V segments showed up in productive rearrangements about 87% or about 30% of the time in an earlier analysis of some 590 of the donors. Sequencing depth was assumed to be roughly uniform across donors in the presence/absence analyses, though that assumption may not hold. Three of the identified cytomegalovirus-associated TCR beta chains were confirmed in vitro to be specific for cytomegalovirus antigens. In this cohort, only TCR beta chains were sequenced, and detectable features were limited by the absence of alpha or paired-chain data. Some IMGT-functional V segments, including TRBV6-2 and TRBV6-3, could not be told apart with the 87-base-pair reads, so those segments were excluded. It was suggested by the authors that the approach could potentially be generalized to other disease states and immunological phenotypes. Specific HLA alleles were associated with about 17,000 TCR beta sequences at a false discovery rate of 0.05 in a later analysis. According to a later analysis, TCR association rates differed among HLA loci, with DRB1 alleles showing the most associated TCRs and HLA-C alleles showing the fewest. CMV serostatus was the only immune exposure information available for the cohort. The study gave a list of 150 to 200 TCR beta chains associated with cytomegalovirus. When HLA alleles, especially DR and DQ, strongly co-occurred, TCR associations were difficult to assign to individual alleles. A later analysis reported that several top co-occurrence clusters appeared linked to parvovirus B19, influenza, CMV and Epstein-Barr virus. A further reported finding was that TCR beta sequences accurately predicted the HLA-A and HLA-B alleles for most subjects in the first cohort. HLA typing was unavailable for some donors at each locus, so association tests used only the typed subset. Seventeen rarely observed V segments, including chromosome 9 orphons, were excluded from the earlier analysis of about 500 of the donors because counts were too low. An association between a missense DCLRE1C variant and V-gene and J-gene trimming of TCR beta chains was found in a later genetic analysis and replicated in an independent cohort. A later analysis found that HLA-associated TCR beta chains were more clonally expanded and had lower generation probabilities than equally common non-associated chains. A later analysis found that most CMV-associated TCR beta chains appeared HLA-restricted, with HLA associations seemingly driven largely by CMV exposure. Most TCR sequences were observed very rarely across donors, whereas some public TCRs were present in many individuals. A cluster of highly shared sequence variants was judged likely to represent a technical artifact of the sequencing pipeline. Correlated functional status among segregating V segments might reflect linkage disequilibrium, but an unknown experimental factor could not be ruled out. Compared with the 666-donor mean, donors in an Asian-associated ancestry cluster had fewer N-insertions in productive TCRs, according to a later genetic analysis.

The cohort comprised approximately 700 healthy bone marrow donors. At the time of sampling, every cohort member was nominally healthy, though immune exposures that went unrecorded were likely present. The donor tested CMV seronegative and was one of the 352 seronegative cohort members. Every donor gave a peripheral blood sample, and the peripheral blood mononuclear cells from that sample were used for TCR beta sequencing. Genomic DNA was extracted from the blood cell samples with the Qiagen DNeasy Blood Extraction Kit. This clone was counted between two and nine times. No antigen is known for it. Within one base of it there is no much larger clone, and no base qualities were kept.

Sequencing was performed on PBMCs. This TCR was recovered from a male donor in good health and CMV-seronegative. The rearranged segments are TRBV4-1 and TRBJ1-4; the D segment could be TRBD1, given 5 matching bases. At the DNA level, the sequence is TGCGCCAGCAGCCCGATCGGGGGAGGAGGGGATGAAAAACTGTTTTTT. The translation is CASSPIGGGGDEKLFF.